This record looks at one T cell receptor (beta chain) sequence and its context. Its matching antigen is unknown. These data are taken from a study of T cells in narcolepsy. Study details: Healthy controls were enrolled alongside patients with narcolepsy type 1 or type 2.

Measured with immunoSEQ multiplex PCR; TCRdb has only the in-frame clones, and not every one. The sample consists of 25,000 to 35,000 clones, roughly 83% of them appearing once. J was trimmed by 5 bases and V by 4 bases; bases with no gene match: 4. This CDR3 is 16 amino acids long. CDR1 LGHNA and CDR2 YSLEER come from the germline V gene. Notes on the study in general: In some patient and control memory CD4+ samples, autoreactive clones were absent. Healthy controls reportedly lacked the autoreactive clonotypes serially found in patients' blood.

The sample comprised CD45RA- memory CD4+ T cells from PBMCs. V gene TRBV4-3 combines with J gene TRBJ2-3, with 15 bases fitting TRBD2. The TCR comes from a human donor with narcolepsy. The CDR3 protein is CASSRGLAGGVDTQYF. The DNA of the CDR3 is TGCGCCAGCAGCCGCGGACTAGCGGGAGGGGTAGATACGCAGTATTTT.